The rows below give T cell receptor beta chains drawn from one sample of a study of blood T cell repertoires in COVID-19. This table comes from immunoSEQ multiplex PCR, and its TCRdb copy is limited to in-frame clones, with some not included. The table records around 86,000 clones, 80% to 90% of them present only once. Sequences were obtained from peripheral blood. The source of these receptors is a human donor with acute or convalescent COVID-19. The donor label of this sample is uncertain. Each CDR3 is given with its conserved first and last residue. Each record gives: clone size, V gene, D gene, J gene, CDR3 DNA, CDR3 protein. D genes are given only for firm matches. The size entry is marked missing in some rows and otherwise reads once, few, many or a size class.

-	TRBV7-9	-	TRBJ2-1	TGTGCCAGCAGCTTATTGGGGGCCGCCTACAATGAGCAGTTCTTC	CASSLLGAAYNEQFF
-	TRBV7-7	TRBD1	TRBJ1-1	TGTGCCAGCAGCCCATGGGACAGGGGGCTGAACACTGAAGCTTTCTTT	CASSPWDRGLNTEAFF
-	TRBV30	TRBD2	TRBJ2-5	TGTGCCTGGAGTCTGCGGGGGGGACAAGAGACCCAGTACTTC	CAWSLRGGQETQYF
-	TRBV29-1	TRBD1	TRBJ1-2	TGCAGCGTTGGAGGGACAGATGGCTACACCTTC	CSVGGTDGYTF
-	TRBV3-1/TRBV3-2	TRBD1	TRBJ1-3	TGTGCCAGCAGCCAAGGCACAGGGGGCTCTGGAAACACCATATATTTT	CASSQGTGGSGNTIYF
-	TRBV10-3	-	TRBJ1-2	TGTGCCATCAATGGCAGGACAGAAAACTATGGCTACACCTTC	CAINGRTENYGYTF
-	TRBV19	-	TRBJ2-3	TGTGCCAGTAGTATCGGGGCGGGGCGGGAAGATACGCAGTATTTT	CASSIGAGREDTQYF
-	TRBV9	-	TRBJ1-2	TGTGCCAGCAGCGGGGGGGGTGACAGCCTCTATGGCTACACCTTC	CASSGGGDSLYGYTF
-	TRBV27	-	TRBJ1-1	TGTGCCAGCAGTTTTAGTGCGCGGGGGGCCACTGAAGCTTTCTTT	CASSFSARGATEAFF
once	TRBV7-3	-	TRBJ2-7	TGTGCCAGCAGCTTATACTCCCGTTTTGAGTACGAGCAGTACTTC	CASSLYSRFEYEQYF
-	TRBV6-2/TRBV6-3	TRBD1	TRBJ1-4	TGTGCCAGCAGTTACTCATGGGACAGGGGTGAAAAACTGTTTTTT	CASSYSWDRGEKLFF
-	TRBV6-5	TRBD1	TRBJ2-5	TGTGCCAGCAGGCTTCGACAGGGAACACGGGAGACCCAGTACTTC	CASRLRQGTRETQYF
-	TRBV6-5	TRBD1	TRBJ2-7	TGTGCCAGCAGTTACTCACAGGGGCTTCCTTCCTACGAGCAGTACTTC	CASSYSQGLPSYEQYF
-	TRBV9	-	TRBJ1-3	TGTGCCAGCAGCCCCTTCACAGGGAGCTCTGGAAACACCATATATTTT	CASSPFTGSSGNTIYF
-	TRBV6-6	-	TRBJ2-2	TGTGCCAGCAGTTACTTACACAGCACCGGGGAGCTGTTTTTT	CASSYLHSTGELFF
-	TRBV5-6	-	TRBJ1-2	TGTGCCAGCAGCCTTGGACAACCCGAGCAAGGCTACACCTTC	CASSLGQPEQGYTF
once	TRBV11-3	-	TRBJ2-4	TGTGCCAGCAGCTTAGGGCCTCTAAACATTCAGTACTTC	CASSLGPLNIQYF
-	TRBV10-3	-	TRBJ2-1	TGTGCCATCAGTGAGAAGAGCGTCTCATTCAATGAGCAGTTCTTC	CAISEKSVSFNEQFF
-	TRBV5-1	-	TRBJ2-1	TGCGCCAGCAGTGATTCGTTTAGCTCCTACAATGAGCAGTTCTTC	CASSDSFSSYNEQFF
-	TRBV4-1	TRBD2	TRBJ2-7	TGCGCCAGCAGCCAAGGGGCTAGCGGGTCCTACGAGCAGTACTTC	CASSQGASGSYEQYF
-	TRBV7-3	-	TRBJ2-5	TGTGCCAGCAGCCCGGGGACCGGAGGGGAGACCCAGTACTTC	CASSPGTGGETQYF
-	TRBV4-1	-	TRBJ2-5	TGCGCCAGCAGCCAAGATGATAGTACAGGAGTGTACCAAGAGACCCAGTACTTC	CASSQDDSTGVYQETQYF
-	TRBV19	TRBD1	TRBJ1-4	TGTGCCAGTAGCCAAGATGACAGGGCGGGGAGGGAAAAACTGTTTTTT	CASSQDDRAGREKLFF
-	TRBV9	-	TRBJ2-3	TGTGCCAGCAGCCCATGGGGCGGGGGCACAGATACGCAGTATTTT	CASSPWGGGTDTQYF
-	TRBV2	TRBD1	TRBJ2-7	TGTGCCAGCAGTCGTGGACAGGGGGCCTACGAGCAGTACTTC	CASSRGQGAYEQYF
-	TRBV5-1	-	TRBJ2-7	TGCGCCAGCAGAATAAGGACAGCCTACGAGCAGTACTTC	CASRIRTAYEQYF
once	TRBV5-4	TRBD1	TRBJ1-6	TGTGCCAGCAGCCTTACTGGACAGGGGGAGAATTCACCCCTCCACTTT	CASSLTGQGENSPLHF
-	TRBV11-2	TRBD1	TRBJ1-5	TGTGCCAGCAGCTCCGGAGGGACAGGGCTTCAGCCCCAGCATTTT	CASSSGGTGLQPQHF
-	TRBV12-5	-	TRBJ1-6	TGTGCTAGTGGTTCTAGACTGGGTTCACCCCTCCACTTT	CASGSRLGSPLHF
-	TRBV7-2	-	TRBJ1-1	TGTGCCAGCAGCTTAGCGCCGGGGGAACGGGCTGAAGCTTTCTTT	CASSLAPGERAEAFF
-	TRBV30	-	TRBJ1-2	TGTGCCTGGAGTGCCCCGGAGGGCAGGGTTGGTGGCTACACCTTC	CAWSAPEGRVGGYTF
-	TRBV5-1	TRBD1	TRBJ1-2	TGCGCCAGCAGCTTGACTCCGACAGGGGGTAGCTATGGCTACACCTTC	CASSLTPTGGSYGYTF
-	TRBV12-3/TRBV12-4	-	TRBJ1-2	TGTGCCAGCAGGAGCGGACAGCTCTATGGCTACACCTTC	CASRSGQLYGYTF
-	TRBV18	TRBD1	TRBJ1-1	TGTGCCAGCTCACGCAGTACAGGGGGCTTCGACACTGAAGCTTTCTTT	CASSRSTGGFDTEAFF
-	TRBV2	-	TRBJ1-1	TGTGCCAGCACGACACAGCCGAACACTGAAGCTTTCTTT	CASTTQPNTEAFF
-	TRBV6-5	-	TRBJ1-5	TGTGCCAGCAGTCTAGACAGTTTCCATAATCAGCCCCAGCATTTT	CASSLDSFHNQPQHF
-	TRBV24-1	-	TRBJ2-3	TGTGCCTCTCAGTGGGGGGGCACAGATACGCAGTATTTT	CASQWGGTDTQYF
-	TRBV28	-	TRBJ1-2	TGTGCCAGCAGTTTAATCGCCCTCTCGGGAGGCTACACCTTC	CASSLIALSGGYTF
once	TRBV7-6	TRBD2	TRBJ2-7	TGTGCCAGCAGCTTAGACGCGAAGACTAGCGGGTCCGGGGCGTACGAGCAGTACTTC	CASSLDAKTSGSGAYEQYF
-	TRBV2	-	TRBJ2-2	TGTGCCAGCAGCCAAGGACTCTCTGGGGAGCTGTTTTTT	CASSQGLSGELFF
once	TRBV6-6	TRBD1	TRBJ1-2	TGTGCCAGCAGTTCCCCGGGACAGGGCGATGGCTACACCTTC	CASSSPGQGDGYTF